The present T cell receptor (beta chain) was sequenced within a study of radiotherapy plus CTLA-4 blockade in lung cancer. Study findings and constraints: Researchers report tumor-derived TCR clones expanding in blood after radiotherapy plus ipilimumab.

It was focal radiation plus CTLA-4 blockade with ipilimumab that patients with chemo-refractory metastatic non-small-cell lung cancer received. This clone was seen only a few times. Its antigen remains unknown. TCRdb's copy holds only in-frame clones and misses some; the assay was immunoSEQ multiplex PCR. In the table there are 50,000 to 65,000 clones, 70% to 80% of which are singletons. This CDR3 comprises 18 residues. CDR1 SEHNR and CDR2 FQNEAQ come from the germline V gene (reference sequence). J lost 7 bases, V lost 2 bases, and 17 bases had no gene match. This receptor was identified in a human donor with non-small cell lung cancer who had a partial response to radiotherapy plus ipilimumab. Sequencing used peripheral blood, obtained from a patient treated with radiotherapy plus ipilimumab. This chain uses TRBV7-9 with TRBJ2-1, with 7 bases that match TRBD1. The CDR3 DNA follows: TGTGCCAGCAGCTTACCTCCAAGGCAGGCAGGGGGAAGGAATGAGCAGTTCTTC. It specifies CASSLPPRQAGGRNEQFF.